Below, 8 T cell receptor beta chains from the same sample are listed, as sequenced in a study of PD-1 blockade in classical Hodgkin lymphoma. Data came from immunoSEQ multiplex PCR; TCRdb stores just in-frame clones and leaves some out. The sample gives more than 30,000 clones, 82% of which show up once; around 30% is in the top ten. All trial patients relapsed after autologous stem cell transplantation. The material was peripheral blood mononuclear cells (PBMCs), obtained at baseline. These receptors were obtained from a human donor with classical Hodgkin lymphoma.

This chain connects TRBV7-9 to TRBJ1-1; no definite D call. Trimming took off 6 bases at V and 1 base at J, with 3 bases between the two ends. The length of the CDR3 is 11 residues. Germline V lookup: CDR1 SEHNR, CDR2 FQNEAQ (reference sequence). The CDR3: CASRKNTEAFF. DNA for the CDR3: TGTGCCAGCAGAAAGAACACTGAAGCTTTCTTT.

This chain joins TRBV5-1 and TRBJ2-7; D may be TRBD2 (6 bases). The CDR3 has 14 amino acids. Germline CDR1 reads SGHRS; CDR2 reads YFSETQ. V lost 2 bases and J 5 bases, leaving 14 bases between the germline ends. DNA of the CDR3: TGCGCCAGCAGCTTCTCGGGGGAAGGAAACGAGCAGTACTTC. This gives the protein CASSFSGEGNEQYF.

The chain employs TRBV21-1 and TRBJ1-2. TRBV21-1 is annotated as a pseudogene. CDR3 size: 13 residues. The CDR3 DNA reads TGTGCCAGCAGCAATTGGGGGAACTATGGCTACACCTTC. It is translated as CASSNWGNYGYTF.

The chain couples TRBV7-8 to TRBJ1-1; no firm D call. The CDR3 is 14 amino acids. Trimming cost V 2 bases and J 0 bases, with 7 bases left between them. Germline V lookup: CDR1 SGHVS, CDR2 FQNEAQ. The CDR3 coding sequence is TGTGCCAGCAGCTTAACAGAGCTGAACACTGAAGCTTTCTTT. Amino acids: CASSLTELNTEAFF. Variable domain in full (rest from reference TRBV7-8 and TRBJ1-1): GAGVSQSPRYKVAKRGQDVALRCDPISGHVSLFWYQQALGQGPEFLTYFQNEAQLDKSGLPSDRFFAERPEGSVSTLKIQRTQQEDSAVYLCASSLTELNTEAFFGQGTRLTVV.

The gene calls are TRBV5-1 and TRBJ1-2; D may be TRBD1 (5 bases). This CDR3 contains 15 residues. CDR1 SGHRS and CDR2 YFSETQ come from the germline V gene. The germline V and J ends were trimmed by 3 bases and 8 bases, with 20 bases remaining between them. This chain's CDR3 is CASSSQDNPGTGYTF. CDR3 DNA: TGCGCCAGCAGCTCCCAGGACAACCCGGGGACCGGCTACACCTTC.

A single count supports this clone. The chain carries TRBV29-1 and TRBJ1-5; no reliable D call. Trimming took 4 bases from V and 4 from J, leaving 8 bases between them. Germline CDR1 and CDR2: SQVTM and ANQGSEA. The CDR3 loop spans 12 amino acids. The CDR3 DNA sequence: TGCAGCGTTGGCGGCAGAAATCAGCCCCAGCATTTT. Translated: CSVGGRNQPQHF.

The CDR3 DNA reads as TGTGCCAGCAGCTTAGCGGGACAGCCGCGGGAAAAACTGTTTTTT. Its translation: CASSLAGQPREKLFF. The J gene is TRBJ1-4, the V gene TRBV7-8, with 7 bases lining up with TRBD1. The CDR3 spans 15 residues. Germline V gives CDR1 SGHVS, CDR2 FQNEAQ. Losses at the gene ends were 0 bases for V and 8 bases for J; bases not matched to a gene: 6.

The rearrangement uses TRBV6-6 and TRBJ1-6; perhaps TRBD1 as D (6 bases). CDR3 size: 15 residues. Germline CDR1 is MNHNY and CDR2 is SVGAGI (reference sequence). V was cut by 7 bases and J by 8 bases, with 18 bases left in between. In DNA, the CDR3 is TGTGCCAGCAATTTTGGGGGCAGGACAGATTCACCCCTCCACTTT. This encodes CASNFGGRTDSPLHF.